Shown below are 17 T cell receptor beta chains from a single sample sequenced in a study of T cell repertoires in cytomegalovirus infection. Each CDR3 protein is one row after TCRdb ran MiXCR on the reads. This table has fewer than 700,000 distinct CDR3 sequences, around 24% appearing once. Sample: CD8+ T cells from PBMCs. Receptors originate from a human donor in good health (CMV status not recorded). Some clones in this sample may be carry-over from other donors' samples.

The chain combines TRBV7-9 with TRBJ2-3; D is undetermined. The V end was cut by 5 bases, the J end by 0 bases, with 9 bases between. Germline lookup yields CDR1 SEHNR and CDR2 FQNEAQ (reference sequence). The CDR3 extends over 14 amino acids. DNA of the CDR3: TGTGCCAGCAGCGGGCCCTGGAGCACAGATACGCAGTATTTT. Translated, it gives CASSGPWSTDTQYF. Combining the CDR3 with reference TRBV7-9 and TRBJ2-3 gives the whole variable domain DTGVSQNPRHKITKRGQNVTFRCDPISEHNRLYWYRQTLGQGPEFLTYFQNEAQLEKSRLLSDRFSAERPKGSFSTLEIQRTEQGDSAMYLCASSGPWSTDTQYFGPGTRLTVL.

This clonotype occurred a few times. The chain employs TRBV9 and TRBJ2-1, with D unclear. Germline V CDR1 and CDR2: SGDLS, YYNGEE. The CDR3 is 17 residues long. V lost 4 bases and J 2 bases, leaving 19 bases between the germline ends. The CDR3 here is CASSLTDPENTYNEQFF. CDR3 bases: TGTGCCAGCAGCCTTACGGACCCGGAGAACACCTACAATGAGCAGTTCTTC.

This clonotype has ten or more counts. The chain is built from TRBV28 and TRBJ1-1, with D hard to call. From germline, CDR1 is MDHEN and CDR2 SYDVKM. The CDR3 consists of 14 residues. Trimming removed 5 bases at V and 5 bases at J, with 15 bases between. The CDR3 region is CASSPRGGRTEAFF. For the CDR3, the DNA is TGTGCCAGCAGTCCCCGGGGAGGGAGGACTGAAGCTTTCTTT.

The table lists this clonotype with a few counts. V usage is TRBV20-1 and J usage is TRBJ2-7; the D call may be TRBD1 or TRBD2 (6 bases each). The CDR3 has 16 amino acids. Germline-derived CDR1 and CDR2 are DFQATT and SNEGSKA (reference sequence). V was clipped by 0 bases and J by 0 bases, with 15 bases between them. The CDR3 nucleotides are TGCAGTGCTAGAGATCCGAGGGGGGCCTACTCCTACGAGCAGTACTTC. It encodes CSARDPRGAYSYEQYF.

A few counts support this clonotype. The CDR3 DNA reads as TGTGCCAGCAGCCCGCGGATAACCATGAACACTGAAGCTTTCTTT. It translates to CASSPRITMNTEAFF. This rearrangement joins TRBV5-8 to TRBJ1-1; D uncertain. The V gene's germline CDR1 is SGHTS and CDR2 YDEGEE. The V and J ends lost 4 bases and 0 bases respectively, with 13 bases between them. This CDR3 is 15 amino acids long. Using reference TRBV5-8 and TRBJ1-1 for the parts outside the CDR3, the full variable domain is EAGVTQSPTHLIKTRGQQATLRCSPISGHTSVYWYQQALGLGLQFLLWYDEGEERNRGNFPPRFSGRQFPNYSSELNVNALELEDSALYLCASSPRITMNTEAFFGQGTRLTVV.

The genes are TRBV29-1 and TRBJ2-5; 7 bases are a match to TRBD1. The germline CDR1 and CDR2 sequences are SQVTM and ANQGSEA. V lost 1 base, J lost 2 bases, and 7 bases stayed unmatched. CDR3 length equals 15 residues. DNA for the CDR3: TGCAGCGTTGAAGCTGACAGGGCATTACAAGAGACCCAGTACTTC. Encoded protein: CSVEADRALQETQYF. Combining the CDR3 with reference TRBV29-1 and TRBJ2-5 gives the whole variable domain SAVISQKPSRDICQRGTSLTIQCQVDSQVTMMFWYRQQPGQSLTLIATANQGSEATYESGFVIDKFPISRPNLTFSTLTVSNMSPEDSSIYLCSVEADRALQETQYFGPGTRLLVL.

This clonotype was found a few times. This rearrangement joins TRBV6-6 to TRBJ2-3, with TRBD1 identical over 8 bases. The junction had 3 bases not matched to a gene; V was cut back by 4 bases and J by 0 bases. Looked up from germline, CDR1 is MNHNY and CDR2 is SVGAGI (reference sequence). The CDR3 sequence is 15 residues long. Here the CDR3 reads CASSWWTGSTDTQYF. For the CDR3, the DNA is TGTGCCAGCAGTTGGTGGACAGGGAGCACAGATACGCAGTATTTT.

This clonotype was seen ten or more times. The rearrangement uses TRBV6-2 or TRBV6-3 and TRBJ1-4; D ambiguous. CDR1 is MNHEY, CDR2 SVGEGT, per germline. V lost 6 bases, J lost 11 bases, and 16 bases lay in between. The CDR3 length is 13 residues. DNA for the CDR3: TGTGCCAGCAGCTACACCACCAGTGGGAAACTGTTTTTT. The encoded protein is CASSYTTSGKLFF.

This clonotype was observed a handful of times. The V and J genes are TRBV7-2 and TRBJ2-7; 12 positions match TRBD2. This CDR3 has 14 amino acids. J was trimmed by 4 bases and V by 5 bases; bases with no gene match: 3. Germline assignment: CDR1 SGHTA and CDR2 FQGNSA. CDR3 nucleotides: TGTGCCAGCAGCCAGACTAGCGGGGGATACGAGCAGTACTTC. It yields the protein CASSQTSGGYEQYF.

The chain uses TRBV20-1 and TRBJ2-1, with a weak D call TRBD1 (7 bases). V lost 2 bases and J 7 bases, leaving 12 bases between the germline ends. The CDR3 has 13 amino acids. Looked up from germline, CDR1 is DFQATT and CDR2 is SNEGSKA (reference sequence). The DNA of the CDR3 is TGCAGTGCTAGACGCAGGGGGAGGAATGAGCAGTTCTTC. Translated, it gives CSARRRGRNEQFF.

In this sample, this clonotype turned up a few times. The chain couples TRBV20-1 to TRBJ1-2; 10 positions agree with TRBD1. The length of the CDR3 is 15 residues. Per germline, CDR1 DFQATT and CDR2 SNEGSKA (reference sequence). The V and J ends lost 0 bases and 4 bases, in that order; junction bases with no gene match: 5. The CDR3 bases are TGCAGTGCTAGAGATCTGACAGGGGGCTTCTATGGCTACACCTTC. This codes for CSARDLTGGFYGYTF.

This clonotype occurred many times. The genes are TRBV7-6 and TRBJ2-7; perhaps TRBD2 as D (5 bases). The CDR3 length is 15 residues. Germline lookup yields CDR1 SGHVS and CDR2 FNYEAQ. Trimming took 2 bases from V and 7 from J, leaving 18 bases between them. DNA for the CDR3: TGTGCCAGCAGCTTATTAGAGGGTGGCTCGATAGAGCAGTACTTC. Protein sequence: CASSLLEGGSIEQYF.

The chain links TRBV6-2 or TRBV6-3 to TRBJ2-1; no definite D call. Trimming stripped 2 bases from V and 0 bases from J, with 11 bases between. Germline V CDR1 and CDR2: MNHEY, SVGEGT. CDR3 length equals 16 residues. The CDR3 loop reads CASSYPTEASYNEQFF. For the CDR3, the DNA is TGTGCCAGCAGTTACCCCACAGAAGCCTCCTACAATGAGCAGTTCTTC.

In its sample, this clonotype was seen many times. CDR3 DNA: TGTGCCAGCAGCTTATCTCAAGGGGGTAACACTGAAGCTTTCTTT. Residues: CASSLSQGGNTEAFF. This sequence joins TRBV7-6 and TRBJ1-1; possible D gene TRBD1, 6 bases. V was cut by 2 bases and J by 2 bases, with 12 bases left in between. CDR1 is SGHVS and CDR2 is FNYEAQ in the germline V gene. The CDR3 totals 15 residues.

A note on this clonotype: This may arise from a read error, as a much more abundant clone is one base away. The chain combines TRBV7-4 with TRBJ2-4, with no clear D. CDR1 is SGHVT and CDR2 is SQSDAQ in the germline V gene. The length of the CDR3 is 15 residues. V was trimmed by 2 bases and J by 5 bases, leaving 13 bases between them. For the CDR3, the DNA is TGTGCCAGCAGCTTATTCCTCTATAAAGAAAACATTCAGTACTTC. It encodes CASSLFLYKENIQYF.

V usage is TRBV20-1 and J usage is TRBJ2-7, with TRBD1 identical over 7 bases. The CDR3 covers 12 residues. CDR1 DFQATT and CDR2 SNEGSKA come from the germline V gene (reference sequence). J lost 7 bases, V lost 6 bases, and 9 bases had no gene match. CDR3 in DNA: TGCAGTGCCCAGGACAGGCTGGGAGAGCAGTACGTC. Encoded protein: CSAQDRLGEQYV.

As for this clonotype: A much larger clone differs from this one at a single base, so this may be a read error. The chain's CDR3 is CANSRDIQGREGYTF. CDR3 coding DNA: TGTGCCAACAGCCGCGACATTCAGGGGAGAGAAGGCTACACCTTC. The chain is built from TRBV7-6 and TRBJ1-2; possible D gene TRBD1, 6 bases. CDR1 and CDR2 from the germline V gene are SGHVS and FNYEAQ. The CDR3 has 15 amino acids.